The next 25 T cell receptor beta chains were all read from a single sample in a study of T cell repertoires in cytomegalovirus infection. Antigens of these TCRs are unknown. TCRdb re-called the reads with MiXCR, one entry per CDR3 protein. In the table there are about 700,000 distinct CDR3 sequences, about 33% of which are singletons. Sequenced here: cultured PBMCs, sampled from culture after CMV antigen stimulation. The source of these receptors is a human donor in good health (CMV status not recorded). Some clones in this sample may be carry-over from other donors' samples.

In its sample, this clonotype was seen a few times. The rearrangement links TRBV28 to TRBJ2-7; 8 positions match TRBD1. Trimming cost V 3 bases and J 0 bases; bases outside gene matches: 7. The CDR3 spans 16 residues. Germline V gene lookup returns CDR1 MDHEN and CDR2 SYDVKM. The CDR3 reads CASSFLTGTGSYEQYF. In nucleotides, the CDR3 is TGTGCCAGCAGTTTCCTTACCGGGACAGGCTCCTACGAGCAGTACTTC.

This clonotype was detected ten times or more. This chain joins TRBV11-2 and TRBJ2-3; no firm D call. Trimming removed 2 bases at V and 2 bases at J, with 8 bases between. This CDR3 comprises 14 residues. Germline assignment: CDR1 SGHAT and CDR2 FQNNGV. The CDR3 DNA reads TGTGCCAGCAGCTTATTGGCGGACACAGATACGCAGTATTTT. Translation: CASSLLADTDTQYF.

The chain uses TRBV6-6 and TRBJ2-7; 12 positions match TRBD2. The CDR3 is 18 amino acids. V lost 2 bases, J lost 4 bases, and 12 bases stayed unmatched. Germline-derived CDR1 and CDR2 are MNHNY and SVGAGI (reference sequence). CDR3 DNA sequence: TGTGCCAGCAGTTACCCAGGGCTAGCGGGAGGGAGCAGTTACGAGCAGTACTTC. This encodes CASSYPGLAGGSSYEQYF.

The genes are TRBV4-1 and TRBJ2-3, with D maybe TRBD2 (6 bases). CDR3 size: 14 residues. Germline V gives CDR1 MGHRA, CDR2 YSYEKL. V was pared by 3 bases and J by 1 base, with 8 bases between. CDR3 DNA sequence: TGCGCCAGCAGCCATAGGAGGGGCACAGATACGCAGTATTTT. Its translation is CASSHRRGTDTQYF.

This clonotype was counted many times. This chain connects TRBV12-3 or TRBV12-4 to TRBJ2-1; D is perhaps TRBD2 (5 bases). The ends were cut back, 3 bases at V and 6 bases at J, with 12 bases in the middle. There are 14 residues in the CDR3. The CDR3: CASSFGLASNEQFF. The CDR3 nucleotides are TGTGCCAGCAGTTTTGGCCTAGCCTCCAATGAGCAGTTCTTC.

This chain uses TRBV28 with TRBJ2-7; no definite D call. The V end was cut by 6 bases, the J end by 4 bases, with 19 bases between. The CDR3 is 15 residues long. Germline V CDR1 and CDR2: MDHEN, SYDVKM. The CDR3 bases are TGTGCCAGCAGCCCGACCGGGCCCGTCTCATACGAGCAGTACTTC. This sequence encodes CASSPTGPVSYEQYF.

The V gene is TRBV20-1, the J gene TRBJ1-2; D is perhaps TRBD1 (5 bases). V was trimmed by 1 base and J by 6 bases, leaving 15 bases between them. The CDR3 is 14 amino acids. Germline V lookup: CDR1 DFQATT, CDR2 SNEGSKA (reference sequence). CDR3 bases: TGCAGTGCTAGAGTGCCCGCGGGGGGAGATGGCTACACCTTC. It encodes CSARVPAGGDGYTF.

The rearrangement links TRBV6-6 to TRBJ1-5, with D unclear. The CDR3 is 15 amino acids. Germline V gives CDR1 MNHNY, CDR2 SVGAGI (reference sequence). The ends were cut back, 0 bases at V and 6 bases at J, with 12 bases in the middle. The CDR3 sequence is CASSYSRTSGQPQHF. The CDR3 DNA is TGTGCCAGCAGTTACTCGCGAACTTCTGGTCAGCCCCAGCATTTT.

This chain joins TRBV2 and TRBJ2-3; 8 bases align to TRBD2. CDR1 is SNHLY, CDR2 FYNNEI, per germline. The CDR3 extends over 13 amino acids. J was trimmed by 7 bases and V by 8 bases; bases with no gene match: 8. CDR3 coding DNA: TGTGCCAGCGGGGCGGGAGGAGGGAATACGCAGTATTTT. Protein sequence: CASGAGGGNTQYF.

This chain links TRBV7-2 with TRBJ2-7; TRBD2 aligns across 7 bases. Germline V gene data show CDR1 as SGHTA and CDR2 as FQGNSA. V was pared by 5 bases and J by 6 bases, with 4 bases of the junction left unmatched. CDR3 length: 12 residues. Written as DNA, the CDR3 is TGTGCCAGCAGCCCCGGGAGGTTCGAGCAGTACTTC. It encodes CASSPGRFEQYF.

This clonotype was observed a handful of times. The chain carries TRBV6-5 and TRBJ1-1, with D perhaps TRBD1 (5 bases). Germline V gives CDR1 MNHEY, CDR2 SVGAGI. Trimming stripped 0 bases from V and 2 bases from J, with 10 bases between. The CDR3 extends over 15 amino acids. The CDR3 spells CASSYSVTGNTEAFF. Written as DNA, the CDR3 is TGTGCCAGCAGTTACTCGGTTACAGGTAACACTGAAGCTTTCTTT.

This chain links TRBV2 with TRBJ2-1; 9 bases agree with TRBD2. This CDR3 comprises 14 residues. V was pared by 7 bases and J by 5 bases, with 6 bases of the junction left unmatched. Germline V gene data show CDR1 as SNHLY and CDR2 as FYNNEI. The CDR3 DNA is TGTGCCAGCAAAGGGACTAGCAGGAACAATGAGCAGTTCTTC. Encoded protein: CASKGTSRNNEQFF.

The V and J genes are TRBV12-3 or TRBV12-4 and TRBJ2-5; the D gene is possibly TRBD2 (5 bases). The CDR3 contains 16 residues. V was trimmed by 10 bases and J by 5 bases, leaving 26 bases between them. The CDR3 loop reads CAIQMLGPGFVETQYF. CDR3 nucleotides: TGTGCCATCCAAATGCTAGGGCCGGGGTTTGTTGAGACCCAGTACTTC.

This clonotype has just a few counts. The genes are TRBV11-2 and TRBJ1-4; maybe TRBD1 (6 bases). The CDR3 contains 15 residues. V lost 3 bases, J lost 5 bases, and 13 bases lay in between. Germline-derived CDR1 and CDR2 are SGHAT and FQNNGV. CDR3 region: CASSFGGGENEKLFF. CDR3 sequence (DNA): TGTGCCAGCAGCTTCGGAGGGGGGGAAAATGAAAAACTGTTTTTT. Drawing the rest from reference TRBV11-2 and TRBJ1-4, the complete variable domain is EAGVAQSPRYKIIEKRQSVAFWCNPISGHATLYWYQQILGQGPKLLIQFQNNGVVDDSQLPKDRFSAERLKGVDSTLKIQPAKLEDSAVYLCASSFGGGENEKLFFGSGTQLSVL.

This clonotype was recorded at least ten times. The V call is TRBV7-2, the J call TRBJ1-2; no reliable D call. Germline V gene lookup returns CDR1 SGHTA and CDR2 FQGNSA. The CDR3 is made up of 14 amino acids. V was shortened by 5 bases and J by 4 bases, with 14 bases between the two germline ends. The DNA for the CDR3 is TGTGCCAGCAGCCCGCCGGGGTGGGGCTATGGCTACACCTTC. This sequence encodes CASSPPGWGYGYTF.

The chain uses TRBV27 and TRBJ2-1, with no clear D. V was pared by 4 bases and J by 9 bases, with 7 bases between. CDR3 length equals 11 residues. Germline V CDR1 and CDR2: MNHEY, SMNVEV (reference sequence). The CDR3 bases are TGTGCCAGCAGTTCGGGTCTTGAGCAGTTCTTC. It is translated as CASSSGLEQFF.

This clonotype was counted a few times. The CDR3 sequence: CASSYRHRVNQPQHF. The CDR3 coding sequence is TGTGCCAGCAGTTACCGACACAGGGTTAATCAGCCCCAGCATTTT. V gene TRBV6-6 combines with J gene TRBJ1-5, with a tentative D call TRBD1 (6 bases). Germline CDR1 is MNHNY and CDR2 is SVGAGI (reference sequence). Trimming took off 2 bases at V and 4 bases at J, with 12 bases between the two ends. This CDR3 region has 15 residues.

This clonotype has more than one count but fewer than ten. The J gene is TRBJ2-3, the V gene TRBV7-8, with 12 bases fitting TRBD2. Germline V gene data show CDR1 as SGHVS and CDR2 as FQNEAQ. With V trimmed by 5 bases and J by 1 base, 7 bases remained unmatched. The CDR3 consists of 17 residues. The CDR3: CASSRDRTSGGTDTQYF. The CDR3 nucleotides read TGTGCCAGCAGCCGCGATAGGACTAGCGGGGGCACAGATACGCAGTATTTT. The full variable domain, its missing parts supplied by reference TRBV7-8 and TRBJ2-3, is GAGVSQSPRYKVAKRGQDVALRCDPISGHVSLFWYQQALGQGPEFLTYFQNEAQLDKSGLPSDRFFAERPEGSVSTLKIQRTQQEDSAVYLCASSRDRTSGGTDTQYFGPGTRLTVL.

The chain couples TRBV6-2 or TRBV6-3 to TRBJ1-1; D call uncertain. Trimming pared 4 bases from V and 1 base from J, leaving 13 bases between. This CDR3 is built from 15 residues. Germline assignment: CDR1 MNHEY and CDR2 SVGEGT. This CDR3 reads CASSFDPLGNTEAFF. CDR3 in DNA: TGTGCCAGCAGTTTCGATCCATTGGGGAACACTGAAGCTTTCTTT.

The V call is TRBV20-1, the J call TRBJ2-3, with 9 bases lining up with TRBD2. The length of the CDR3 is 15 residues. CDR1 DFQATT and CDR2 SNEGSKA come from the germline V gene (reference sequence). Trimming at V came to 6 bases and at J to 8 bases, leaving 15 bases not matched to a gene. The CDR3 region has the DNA TGCAGTGCGTGGAGCGGGGGGCAAAAGGGTGGTACGCAGTATTTT. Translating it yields CSAWSGGQKGGTQYF.

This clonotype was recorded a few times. CDR3: CASSTESPGLASDTQYF. CDR3 nucleotide sequence: TGTGCCAGCAGCACCGAGAGCCCGGGACTAGCATCCGATACGCAGTATTTT. The V gene is TRBV5-4, the J gene TRBJ2-3; 9 bases fit TRBD2. This CDR3 contains 17 residues. Germline V gives CDR1 SGHNT, CDR2 YYREEE (reference sequence). The V segment lost 4 bases and the J segment 6 bases; nucleotides outside the gene matches: 15.

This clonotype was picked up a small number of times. The CDR3 is CASTRSWGEETQYF. For the CDR3, the DNA is TGTGCCAGTACCCGGTCGTGGGGGGAAGAGACCCAGTACTTC. The chain has TRBV19 and TRBJ2-5; D is possibly TRBD2 (6 bases). V was clipped by 7 bases and J by 3 bases, with 15 bases between them. Germline lookup yields CDR1 LNHDA and CDR2 SQIVND (reference sequence). The length of the CDR3 is 14 residues.

CDR3 protein: CASSQPGGPAGEQFF. CDR3 sequence (DNA): TGCGCCAGCAGCCAACCGGGAGGGCCAGCGGGTGAGCAGTTCTTC. The chain employs TRBV4-1 and TRBJ2-1; TRBD2 matches 8 bases. Germline assignment: CDR1 MGHRA and CDR2 YSYEKL. V lost 2 bases to trimming and J lost 9 bases; unmatched junction nucleotides: 9. The CDR3 length is 15 residues.

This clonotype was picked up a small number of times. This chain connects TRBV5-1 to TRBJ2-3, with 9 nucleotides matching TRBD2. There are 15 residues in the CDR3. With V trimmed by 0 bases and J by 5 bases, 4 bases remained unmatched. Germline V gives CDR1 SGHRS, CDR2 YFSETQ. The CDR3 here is CASSLERGDRDTQYF. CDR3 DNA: TGCGCCAGCAGCTTGGAGCGGGGGGATAGAGATACGCAGTATTTT.

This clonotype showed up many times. Here the CDR3 DNA reads TGTGCCAGCAGCCCCCGGCGGTTTTCTCGGAATGAGCAGTTCTTC. This codes for CASSPRRFSRNEQFF. The chain combines TRBV7-2 with TRBJ2-1; D not resolved. This CDR3 is 15 amino acids long. V lost 5 bases and J lost 7, with 18 bases in between. CDR1 and CDR2 (germline): SGHTA, FQGNSA.